This T cell receptor (beta chain) appears in the sequencing data of a study of blood T cells in healthy people across ages. Study results and caveats: Diversity estimates from one million T cells were considered underestimates. Roughly linear age-related decline in beta diversity appeared, significant by age 40.

As for this clonotype: Its antigen is as yet unknown.

PCR was performed a second time for roughly 7 to 12 cycles using a sample-barcoded 5' primer and a J-beta primer mix. TCRdb ran MiXCR on the 5' RACE reads and lists one entry per CDR3 protein. The profile shows 1.5 million to 2 million distinct CDR3 sequences, about 30% of them singletons. Germline lookup yields CDR1 MGHRA and CDR2 YSYEKL. With 1 base clipped from V and 4 bases from J, the junction kept 5 bases outside the gene matches. This CDR3 has 15 amino acids. Extraction of total RNA produced a minimum of 5 micrograms from each sample. The rearrangement uses TRBV4-1 and TRBJ2-3, with 7 positions matching TRBD2. The sample was blood. This clonotype was obtained from a woman aged 30 to 39 in good health. The CDR3 coding sequence is TGCGCCAGCAGCCAAGGGTGGAGCGGGGCAGATACGCAGTATTTT. Its translation is CASSQGWSGADTQYF.